These 26 T cell receptor beta chains were sequenced from one sample in a study of graft-versus-host responses after intestinal transplantation. Produced via immunoSEQ multiplex PCR; TCRdb's table is partial and in-frame only. This table has 45,000 to 55,000 clones, 90% to 95% appearing once. Source: PBMCs, taken about 790 days after a first intestinal transplant, on the day of a second. All receptors derive from a human patient who received an intestinal transplant, so some T cells may come from the graft donor.

This clone was picked up one time. V is TRBV9 and J is TRBJ2-1, with 7 bases matching TRBD2. Germline V gene lookup returns CDR1 SGDLS and CDR2 YYNGEE. V lost 1 base and J lost 6; bases outside the gene matches: 13. The CDR3 extends over 17 amino acids. CDR3 sequence (DNA): TGTGCCAGCAGCGTAAAGGGATTGCGGGAGCAGGGCAATGAGCAGTTCTTC. Translation gives CASSVKGLREQGNEQFF.

The chain links TRBV5-1 to TRBJ2-3; unclear D gene. V gave up 2 bases and J gave up 2 bases, with 6 bases separating them. From germline, CDR1 is SGHRS and CDR2 YFSETQ. The CDR3 length is 13 residues. The CDR3 DNA reads as TGCGCCAGCAGCTTCTCCCCCACAGATACGCAGTATTTT. It yields the protein CASSFSPTDTQYF.

This chain uses TRBV5-1 with TRBJ2-1; D gene ambiguous. V was cut by 0 bases and J by 2 bases, with 0 bases left in between. The CDR3 spans 12 residues. Germline CDR1 is SGHRS and CDR2 is YFSETQ. The CDR3 region is CASSLAYNEQFF. CDR3 sequence (DNA): TGCGCCAGCAGCTTGGCCTACAATGAGCAGTTCTTC.

The CDR3 is CAISTNSNQPQHF. For the CDR3, the DNA is TGTGCCATCAGCACTAATAGCAATCAGCCCCAGCATTTT. The chain joins TRBV10-3 to TRBJ1-5; unclear D gene. This CDR3 has 13 residues. Germline V lookup: CDR1 ENHRY, CDR2 SYGVKD. Trimming shortened V by 6 bases and J by 0 bases, and 6 bases separated the two germline ends.

The sample holds one count of this clone. The genes are TRBV7-9 and TRBJ1-2; D gene unclear. V gave up 5 bases and J gave up 10 bases, with 2 bases separating them. In germline, CDR1 is SEHNR, CDR2 FQNEAQ (reference sequence). This CDR3 is built from 8 residues. CDR3 in DNA: TGTGCCAGCAGCCCCTACACCTTC. Amino acid sequence: CASSPYTF.

The chain uses TRBV7-3 and TRBJ2-1, with D maybe TRBD1 (6 bases). CDR1 is SGHTA and CDR2 is FQGTGA in the germline V gene. Trimming pared 5 bases from V and 7 bases from J, leaving 9 bases between. The CDR3 spans 12 residues. The CDR3 region is CASSKGGNEQFF. CDR3 DNA: TGTGCCAGCAGCAAAGGGGGAAATGAGCAGTTCTTC.

This clone was observed a few times. The genes are TRBV5-1 and TRBJ2-7; 11 bases map to TRBD2. Germline trimming cut 0 bases from V and 7 bases from J; bases unmatched to any gene: 15. In germline, CDR1 is SGHRS, CDR2 YFSETQ. The length of the CDR3 is 18 residues. CDR3 sequence reads: CASSLGQSTGLAAGEQYF. CDR3 coding DNA: TGCGCCAGCAGCTTGGGGCAATCAACGGGACTAGCGGCGGGGGAGCAGTACTTC.

The genes are TRBV19 and TRBJ2-7; D is unclear. V was clipped by 8 bases and J by 3 bases, with 17 bases between them. This CDR3 comprises 14 residues. The germline V gene encodes CDR1 LNHDA and CDR2 SQIVND (reference sequence). CDR3 coding DNA: TGTGCCAGTTCCCCCATGGTAGCAGGCTACGAGCAGTACTTC. Translation: CASSPMVAGYEQYF.

This clone was found once. The genes are TRBV27 and TRBJ2-2; 10 nucleotides match TRBD2. The CDR3 has 15 residues. The V gene's germline CDR1 is MNHEY and CDR2 SMNVEV (reference sequence). V lost 4 bases, J lost 1 base, and 0 bases stayed unmatched. CDR3 sequence (DNA): TGTGCCAGCAGTTGGACTAGCGGGAACACCGGGGAGCTGTTTTTT. Residues: CASSWTSGNTGELFF.

J is TRBJ2-5 and V is TRBV6-1, with TRBD1 matching 8 bases. TRBJ2-7 matches the DNA end more closely, so the J call is doubtful. Germline assignment: CDR1 MNHNS and CDR2 SASEGT. The CDR3 extends over 14 amino acids. For the CDR3, the DNA is TGTGCCAGTATCAGGGACAGGTTAACCTACGAGCAGTACTTC. As protein: CASIRDRLTYEQYF.

J is TRBJ2-7 and V is TRBV10-3; D is tentatively TRBD1 or TRBD2 (5 bases each). Trimming left V 11 bases short and J 2 bases short, with 16 bases between. Germline V lookup: CDR1 ENHRY, CDR2 SYGVKD. The CDR3 loop spans 13 amino acids. The CDR3 DNA sequence: TGTGCCTCTCAGTATGGGGGACCCTACGAGCAGTACTTC. Translation gives CASQYGGPYEQYF.

This clone was observed a few times. The chain combines TRBV6-1 with TRBJ1-3, with TRBD1 matching over 7 bases. The CDR3 has 15 residues. Germline V gives CDR1 MNHNS, CDR2 SASEGT. V gave up 6 bases and J gave up 1 base; unmatched junction bases: 6. The CDR3 DNA reads TGTGCCAGCAGGGGGACAGCTACATCTGGAAACACCATATATTTT. This codes for CASRGTATSGNTIYF.

This chain uses TRBV2 with TRBJ2-5, with 7 bases matching TRBD1. The germline CDR1 and CDR2 sequences are SNHLY and FYNNEI. V lost 4 bases and J lost 2; bases outside the gene matches: 4. The CDR3 runs 14 residues. CDR3 coding DNA: TGTGCCAGCAGTGGAGTCAGGGGGCAAGAGACCCAGTACTTC. Its translation is CASSGVRGQETQYF.

V is TRBV6-1 and J is TRBJ2-1; weak D call: TRBD1 (5 bases). Trimming stripped 0 bases from V and 12 bases from J, with 15 bases between. Germline V CDR1 and CDR2: MNHNS, SASEGT. This CDR3 has 14 amino acids. The CDR3 is CASSEASRTGAQFF. The CDR3 nucleotides read TGTGCCAGCAGTGAAGCGTCCCGAACAGGAGCGCAGTTCTTC.

A single count supports this clone. The chain employs TRBV28 and TRBJ2-3; tentative D call: TRBD2 (5 bases). Deletions cut 5 bases from V and 0 bases from J, with 9 bases between. The CDR3 extends over 14 amino acids. CDR1 and CDR2 from the germline V gene are MDHEN and SYDVKM. In nucleotides, the CDR3 is TGTGCCAGCAGTCAACTAGATAGCACAGATACGCAGTATTTT. Translating it yields CASSQLDSTDTQYF.

The gene calls are TRBV5-1 and TRBJ2-7; perhaps TRBD1 as D (6 bases). Germline V gene sequence: CDR1 SGHRS, CDR2 YFSETQ. The CDR3 runs to 15 residues. Trimming removed 0 bases at V and 1 base at J, with 11 bases between. The CDR3 DNA is TGCGCCAGCAGCTTGGCTACAGGGACATCCTACGAGCAGTACTTC. Protein product: CASSLATGTSYEQYF.

The rearrangement uses TRBV19 and TRBJ2-7; the D gene is possibly TRBD1 (5 bases). The V end was cut by 6 bases, the J end by 2 bases, with 14 bases between. This CDR3 is 14 amino acids long. Germline CDR1 reads LNHDA; CDR2 reads SQIVND (reference sequence). DNA for the CDR3: TGTGCCAGTAGATCTTCGGCAGGGACCTACGAGCAGTACTTC. This codes for CASRSSAGTYEQYF.

The chain couples TRBV13 to TRBJ2-7; D call uncertain. V gave up 5 bases and J gave up 0 bases, with 2 bases separating them. The CDR3 is 11 amino acids. Germline V gives CDR1 PRHDT, CDR2 FYEKMQ (reference sequence). CDR3 loop: CASSGSYEQYF. The CDR3 DNA reads as TGTGCCAGCAGCGGCTCCTACGAGCAGTACTTC.

This chain joins TRBV5-1 and TRBJ1-5; D is uncertain. The V end was cut by 0 bases, the J end by 6 bases, with 4 bases between. Germline assignment: CDR1 SGHRS and CDR2 YFSETQ. This CDR3 has 12 amino acids. The CDR3 reads CASSLAGQPQHF. In DNA, the CDR3 is TGCGCCAGCAGCTTGGCCGGTCAGCCCCAGCATTTT.

The chain uses TRBV4-2 and TRBJ1-5; possibly TRBD1 for D (5 bases). The CDR3 runs to 16 residues. The ends were cut back, 0 bases at V and 6 bases at J, with 15 bases in the middle. The germline gives CDR1 LGHNA, CDR2 YNFKEQ. CDR3 sequence reads: CASSQDRAQGGQPQHF. The CDR3 bases are TGTGCCAGCAGCCAAGACCGGGCGCAGGGTGGTCAGCCCCAGCATTTT.

This clone was recorded only once. CDR3 nucleotides: TGTGCCAGTACCCCGACAGGGGGCTTGCGGGGCTACACCTTC. It is translated as CASTPTGGLRGYTF. The chain has TRBV19 and TRBJ1-2; TRBD1 aligns across 10 bases. Germline loops: CDR1 LNHDA, CDR2 SQIVND (reference sequence). The CDR3 consists of 14 residues. V shed 7 bases, J shed 8 bases, and the junction held 10 bases outside the gene matches.

The rearrangement joins TRBV6-1 to TRBJ2-7, with 7 bases fitting TRBD2. V trimming: 2 bases; J trimming: 4 bases; junction bases outside the gene matches: 5. CDR1 and CDR2 from the germline V gene are MNHNS and SASEGT. The CDR3 contains 14 residues. CDR3 protein: CASSESPSGYEQYF. The CDR3 DNA is TGTGCCAGCAGTGAAAGTCCTAGCGGATACGAGCAGTACTTC.

V usage is TRBV5-1 and J usage is TRBJ2-7; D call uncertain. V was shortened by 4 bases and J by 0 bases, with 14 bases between the two germline ends. This CDR3 has 15 amino acids. CDR1 and CDR2 (germline): SGHRS, YFSETQ. The CDR3 here is CASSLLPGPSYEQYF. Written as DNA, the CDR3 is TGCGCCAGCAGCCTACTTCCGGGCCCCTCCTACGAGCAGTACTTC.

This sequence joins TRBV11-3 and TRBJ1-2; TRBD1 agrees at 9 bases. CDR1 and CDR2 (germline): SGHNT, YENEEA. V trimming: 5 bases; J trimming: 3 bases; junction bases outside the gene matches: 19. This CDR3 has 19 residues. CDR3 DNA sequence: TGTGCCAGCAGCCACACGGCCCCATTTTCGGGACAGGGTTACTATGGCTACACCTTC. Its translation: CASSHTAPFSGQGYYGYTF.

The chain recombines TRBV5-8 with TRBJ1-4, with TRBD1 identical over 7 bases. The CDR3 covers 15 residues. Germline V gene data show CDR1 as SGHTS and CDR2 as YDEGEE. The ends lost 4 bases at V and 7 bases at J; junction bases unmatched: 10. CDR3 nucleotides: TGTGCCAGCAGCGCACAGGGGCGCCGTGGTGAAAAACTGTTTTTT. Translation gives CASSAQGRRGEKLFF.

This chain links TRBV28 with TRBJ2-7; a possible D gene is TRBD1 (5 bases). The CDR3 contains 12 residues. Germline lookup yields CDR1 MDHEN and CDR2 SYDVKM. V was pared by 3 bases and J by 6 bases, with 9 bases between. The CDR3 sequence is CASSFDSAEQYF. The CDR3 nucleotides read TGTGCCAGCAGTTTTGACAGCGCCGAGCAGTACTTC.